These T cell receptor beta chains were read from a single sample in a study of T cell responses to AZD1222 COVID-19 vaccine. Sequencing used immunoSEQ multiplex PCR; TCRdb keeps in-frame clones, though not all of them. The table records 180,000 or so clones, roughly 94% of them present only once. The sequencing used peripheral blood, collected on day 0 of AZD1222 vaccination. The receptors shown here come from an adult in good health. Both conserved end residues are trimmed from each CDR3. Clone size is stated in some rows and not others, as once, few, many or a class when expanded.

CDR3aa: ASSLGSGNSNQPQH
abundance: -
v_gene: TRBV5-1

CDR3aa: ASSGYGTGYT
abundance: -
v_gene: TRBV5-4

CDR3aa: ASSIQGRYGYT
abundance: -
v_gene: TRBV3-1/TRBV3-2

CDR3aa: ASSWEPYSNQPQH
abundance: -
v_gene: TRBV28

CDR3aa: ASGSSPSWGDQPQH
abundance: -
v_gene: TRBV12-5

CDR3aa: ASSQLDGYT
abundance: -
v_gene: TRBV3-1/TRBV3-2

CDR3aa: AWRPGRVVGTEAF
abundance: -
v_gene: TRBV30

CDR3aa: ASSSGRADTQY
abundance: -
v_gene: TRBV7-3

CDR3aa: ASSPLGTGSNYGYT
abundance: -
v_gene: TRBV7-3

CDR3aa: ASSPQGYEQY
abundance: -
v_gene: TRBV19

CDR3aa: ASSLARVSGELF
abundance: few
v_gene: TRBV5-1

CDR3aa: AWSEQGAGELF
abundance: -
v_gene: TRBV30

CDR3aa: ASSITPGTTTNEKLF
abundance: -
v_gene: TRBV19

CDR3aa: SVEGEGLNIQY
abundance: few
v_gene: TRBV29-1

CDR3aa: ASRKARSGELF
abundance: once
v_gene: TRBV12-3/TRBV12-4

CDR3aa: ASSNTLAGMGEQY
abundance: -
v_gene: TRBV27

CDR3aa: ASSVGGLGYT
abundance: once
v_gene: TRBV9

CDR3aa: ASSLAMNEKLF
abundance: -
v_gene: TRBV12-3/TRBV12-4

CDR3aa: ASTLGSGRLGNEQF
abundance: -
v_gene: TRBV9

CDR3aa: ASSPLLESGYT
abundance: once
v_gene: TRBV7-9

CDR3aa: ASSVAVGAPLH
abundance: -
v_gene: TRBV9

CDR3aa: ASSIGQGGNQPQH
abundance: -
v_gene: TRBV19

CDR3aa: ASSLRESGFWPLH
abundance: -
v_gene: TRBV5-1

CDR3aa: ASSPQADNNQPQH
abundance: -
v_gene: TRBV18

CDR3aa: ASSQRADQPQH
abundance: -
v_gene: TRBV14

CDR3aa: ASNLQDPSPQH
abundance: -
v_gene: TRBV6-5

CDR3aa: ASSVGESGGYYGYT
abundance: -
v_gene: TRBV9

CDR3aa: ASSQGPAGVDQPQH
abundance: -
v_gene: TRBV7-9

CDR3aa: ASSIGGARETQY
abundance: -
v_gene: TRBV28

CDR3aa: ASSPYGRLQSTGELF
abundance: -
v_gene: TRBV3-1/TRBV3-2

CDR3aa: ASSPRGTEAF
abundance: -
v_gene: TRBV3-1/TRBV3-2

CDR3aa: AWSEGTRNSPLH
abundance: -
v_gene: TRBV30

CDR3aa: ASSLWQRGTQY
abundance: -
v_gene: TRBV5-6

CDR3aa: ASSERDTQY
abundance: -
v_gene: TRBV10-2

CDR3aa: ASTRGQANTGELF
abundance: -
v_gene: TRBV28

CDR3aa: ASSLKNSNQPQH
abundance: -
v_gene: TRBV5-4

CDR3aa: ASGLAPPGGPEAF
abundance: -
v_gene: TRBV12-5

CDR3aa: ASSLRGGTEAF
abundance: -
v_gene: TRBV12-3/TRBV12-4

CDR3aa: ASSMSTDTQY
abundance: -
v_gene: TRBV5-8

CDR3aa: ASSLRLPGTRRANEQF
abundance: -
v_gene: TRBV3-1/TRBV3-2

CDR3aa: ASSQVQGRNTGELF
abundance: -
v_gene: TRBV14

CDR3aa: ASSLDLEANQPQH
abundance: -
v_gene: TRBV13

CDR3aa: ATRTGPTGELF
abundance: -
v_gene: TRBV24-1

CDR3aa: ASSLRGDTNYGYT
abundance: -
v_gene: TRBV11-2

CDR3aa: ASSGVEGRFNSYEQY
abundance: -
v_gene: TRBV5-1

CDR3aa: ASSLGGAREQF
abundance: -
v_gene: TRBV7-7

CDR3aa: ASSIGAVAGTPLH
abundance: once
v_gene: TRBV19

CDR3aa: ASSRVKGGGTEAF
abundance: -
v_gene: TRBV4-1

CDR3aa: ASSPRGRDEKLF
abundance: -
v_gene: TRBV7-9

CDR3aa: ASRYSDGYEQY
abundance: -
v_gene: TRBV28

CDR3aa: ASSQGGNTIY
abundance: once
v_gene: TRBV3-1/TRBV3-2

CDR3aa: SASDDRGKH
abundance: once
v_gene: TRBV20-1

CDR3aa: SVVASMVYNEQF
abundance: -
v_gene: TRBV29-1